A single sample gave rise to the 13 T cell receptor beta chains below, sequenced in a study of T cell changes during pregnancy in multiple sclerosis. Some clones are missing from TCRdb's copy, which holds only in-frame ones; the method was immunoSEQ multiplex PCR. The data show 40,000 to 55,000 clones, roughly nine tenths seen once. The sample consisted of CD4+ T cells from peripheral blood mononuclear cells, taken in the first trimester of pregnancy. All receptors derive from a female donor with multiple sclerosis, enrolled in a pregnancy study.

The V gene is TRBV5-4, the J gene TRBJ1-2; 9 bases map to TRBD1. This CDR3 comprises 15 residues. J was trimmed by 4 bases and V by 4 bases; bases with no gene match: 8. Germline loops: CDR1 SGHNT, CDR2 YYREEE (reference sequence). The CDR3 sequence: CASSGGQGIRYGYTF. As DNA, the CDR3 is TGTGCCAGCAGCGGCGGACAGGGGATACGCTATGGCTACACCTTC.

In DNA form, the CDR3 reads TGTGCCAGCAGTTACGTACAGAACACTGAAGCTTTCTTT. Protein: CASSYVQNTEAFF. This chain connects TRBV6-5 to TRBJ1-1, with D unresolved. V shed 2 bases and J shed 1 base, with 5 bases lying between them. From germline, CDR1 is MNHEY and CDR2 SVGAGI. The length of the CDR3 is 13 residues.

The chain recombines TRBV6-5 with TRBJ2-7; possible D gene TRBD2, 5 bases. The V gene's germline CDR1 is MNHEY and CDR2 SVGAGI. Trimming stripped 10 bases from V and 0 bases from J, with 13 bases between. The CDR3 totals 13 residues. The CDR3 spells CATRQRDSYEQYF. In DNA form, the CDR3 reads TGTGCCACCCGGCAGAGGGACTCCTACGAGCAGTACTTC.

The rearrangement joins TRBV5-5 to TRBJ2-2; 10 bases align to TRBD2. Germline loops: CDR1 SGHKS, CDR2 YYEKEE (reference sequence). This CDR3 is 16 amino acids long. Unmatched junction bases numbered 3, after V lost 0 bases and J lost 4 bases. The CDR3 here is CASSLGPSGGTGELFF. The CDR3 DNA reads as TGTGCCAGCAGCTTGGGTCCTAGCGGGGGCACCGGGGAGCTGTTTTTT.

The chain has TRBV6-5 and TRBJ2-2, with D perhaps TRBD1 (7 bases). The CDR3 loop spans 14 amino acids. Germline-derived CDR1 and CDR2 are MNHEY and SVGAGI. The germline V and J ends were trimmed by 6 bases and 5 bases, with 13 bases remaining between them. CDR3 amino acids: CASRRPGGTGELFF. CDR3 nucleotides: TGTGCCAGCAGAAGACCAGGGGGGACCGGGGAGCTGTTTTTT.

This chain links TRBV11-3 with TRBJ1-5; TRBD1 aligns across 12 bases. Germline V gene sequence: CDR1 SGHNT, CDR2 YENEEA. The CDR3 runs 20 residues. Trimming at V came to 3 bases and at J to 0 bases, leaving 12 bases not matched to a gene. CDR3 in amino acids: CASSLTGTGGKGYSNQPQHF. The CDR3 nucleotides read TGTGCCAGCAGCTTGACCGGGACAGGGGGCAAGGGGTATAGCAATCAGCCCCAGCATTTT.

The chain uses TRBV6-5 and TRBJ2-5, with 8 bases identical to TRBD1. CDR1 MNHEY and CDR2 SVGAGI come from the germline V gene. V shed 2 bases and J 0 bases; nucleotides not matched to a gene: 2. The CDR3 totals 15 residues. Here the CDR3 DNA reads TGTGCCAGCAGTTACACGGGACAGGACCAAGAGACCCAGTACTTC. Its protein product is CASSYTGQDQETQYF.

The chain recombines TRBV7-8 with TRBJ2-5, with 7 bases fitting TRBD1. Germline values: CDR1 SGHVS, CDR2 FQNEAQ. V lost 5 bases, J lost 4 bases, and 7 bases stayed unmatched. The CDR3 covers 14 residues. DNA for the CDR3: TGTGCCAGCAGCCCAACCGACAGGGCAGAGACCCAGTACTTC. It translates to CASSPTDRAETQYF.

J is TRBJ1-1 and V is TRBV6-1; perhaps TRBD1 as D (5 bases). Germline V gene lookup returns CDR1 MNHNS and CDR2 SASEGT. Trimming pared 6 bases from V and 0 bases from J, leaving 14 bases between. The CDR3 covers 15 residues. The CDR3 protein is CASRLDRAMNTEAFF. CDR3 DNA sequence: TGTGCCAGCAGGCTAGACAGAGCCATGAACACTGAAGCTTTCTTT.

V gene TRBV4-1 combines with J gene TRBJ2-7; no clear D. Trimming took 0 bases from V and 0 from J, leaving 9 bases between them. CDR3 size: 15 residues. Per germline, CDR1 MGHRA and CDR2 YSYEKL. In DNA form, the CDR3 reads TGCGCCAGCAGCCAAGATCCCGACTTCTCCTACGAGCAGTACTTC. It is translated as CASSQDPDFSYEQYF.

V and J are TRBV9 and TRBJ1-3, with no clear D. This CDR3 is built from 16 residues. Germline CDR1 SGDLS, CDR2 YYNGEE. The V gene lost 0 bases and the J gene lost 0 bases, with 10 bases spanning the gap. The CDR3 protein is CASSVGGRNSGNTIYF. CDR3 nucleotide sequence: TGTGCCAGCAGCGTAGGTGGCAGGAACTCTGGAAACACCATATATTTT.

The chain couples TRBV7-2 to TRBJ2-3, with 7 bases that match TRBD2. The CDR3 totals 18 residues. With 2 bases clipped from V and 1 base from J, the junction kept 12 bases outside the gene matches. Germline V lookup: CDR1 SGHTA, CDR2 FQGNSA. The CDR3 spells CASSLLFQAGVGTDTQYF. In DNA form, the CDR3 reads TGTGCCAGCAGCTTACTCTTTCAGGCGGGAGTCGGCACAGATACGCAGTATTTT.

The V call is TRBV7-8, the J call TRBJ2-1, with TRBD1 as a possible D gene (6 bases). V gave up 4 bases and J gave up 4 bases, with 14 bases separating them. Germline CDR1 and CDR2: SGHVS and FQNEAQ. The CDR3 contains 15 residues. The CDR3, as DNA: TGTGCCAGCAGCTCCGAGGGGGAAATTTACAATGAGCAGTTCTTC. Encoded protein: CASSSEGEIYNEQFF.